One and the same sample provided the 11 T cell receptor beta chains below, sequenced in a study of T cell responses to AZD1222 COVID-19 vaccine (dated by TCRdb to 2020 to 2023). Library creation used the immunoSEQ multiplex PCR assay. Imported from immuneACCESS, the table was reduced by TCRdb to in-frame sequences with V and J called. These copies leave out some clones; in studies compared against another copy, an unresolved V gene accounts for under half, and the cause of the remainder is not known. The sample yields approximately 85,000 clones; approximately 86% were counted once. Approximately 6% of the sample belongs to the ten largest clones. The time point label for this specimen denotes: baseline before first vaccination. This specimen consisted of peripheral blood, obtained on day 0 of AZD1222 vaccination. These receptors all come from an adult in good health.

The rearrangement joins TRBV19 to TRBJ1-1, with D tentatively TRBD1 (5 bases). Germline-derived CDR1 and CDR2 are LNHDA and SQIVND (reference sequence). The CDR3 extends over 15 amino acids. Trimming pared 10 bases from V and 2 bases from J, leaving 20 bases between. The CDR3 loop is CATRGRGVGNTEAFF. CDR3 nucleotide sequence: TGTGCCACCCGTGGAAGAGGGGTTGGAAACACTGAAGCTTTCTTT.

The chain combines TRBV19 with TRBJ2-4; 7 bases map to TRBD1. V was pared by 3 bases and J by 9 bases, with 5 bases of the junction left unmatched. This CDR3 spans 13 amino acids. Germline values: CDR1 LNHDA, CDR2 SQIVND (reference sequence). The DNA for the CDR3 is TGTGCCAGTAGTATTTTCTACAGGGGCATTCAGTACTTC. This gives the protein CASSIFYRGIQYF.

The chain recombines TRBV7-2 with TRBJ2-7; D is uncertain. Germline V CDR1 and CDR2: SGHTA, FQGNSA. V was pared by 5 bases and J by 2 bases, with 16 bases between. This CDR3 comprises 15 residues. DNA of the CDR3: TGTGCCAGCAGCGCCGAATTAGCCAAAACCTACGAGCAGTACTTC. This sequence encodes CASSAELAKTYEQYF.

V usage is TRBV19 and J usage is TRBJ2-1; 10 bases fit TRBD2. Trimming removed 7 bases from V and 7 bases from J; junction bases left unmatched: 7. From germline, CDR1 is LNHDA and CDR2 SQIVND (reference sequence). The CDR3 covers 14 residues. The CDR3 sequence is CASKGAGGLNEQFF. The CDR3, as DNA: TGTGCCAGTAAAGGAGCGGGAGGGCTAAATGAGCAGTTCTTC. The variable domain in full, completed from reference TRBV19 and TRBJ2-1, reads DGGITQSPKYLFRKEGQNVTLSCEQNLNHDAMYWYRQDPGQGLRLIYYSQIVNDFQKGDIAEGYSVSREKKESFPLTVTSAQKNPTAFYLCASKGAGGLNEQFFGPGTRLTVL.

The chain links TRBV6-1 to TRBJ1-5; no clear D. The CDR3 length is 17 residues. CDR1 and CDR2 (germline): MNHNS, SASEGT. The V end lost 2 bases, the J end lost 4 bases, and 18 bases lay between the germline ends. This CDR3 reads CASSENPREGWNQPQHF. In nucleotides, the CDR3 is TGTGCCAGCAGTGAAAACCCACGAGAAGGGTGGAATCAGCCCCAGCATTTT.

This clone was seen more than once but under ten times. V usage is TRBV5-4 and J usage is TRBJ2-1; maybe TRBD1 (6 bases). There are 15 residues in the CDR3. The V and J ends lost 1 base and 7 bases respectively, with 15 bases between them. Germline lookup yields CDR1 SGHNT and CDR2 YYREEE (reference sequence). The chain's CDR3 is CASSLPSPGQNEQFF. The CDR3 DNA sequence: TGTGCCAGCAGCTTGCCTAGCCCAGGACAGAATGAGCAGTTCTTC.

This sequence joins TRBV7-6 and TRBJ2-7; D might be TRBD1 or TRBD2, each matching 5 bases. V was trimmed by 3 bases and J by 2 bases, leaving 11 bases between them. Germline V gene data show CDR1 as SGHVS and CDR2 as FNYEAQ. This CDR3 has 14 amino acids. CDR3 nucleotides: TGTGCCAGCAGCTTCCGAGGGGTCGCCTACGAGCAGTACTTC. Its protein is CASSFRGVAYEQYF.

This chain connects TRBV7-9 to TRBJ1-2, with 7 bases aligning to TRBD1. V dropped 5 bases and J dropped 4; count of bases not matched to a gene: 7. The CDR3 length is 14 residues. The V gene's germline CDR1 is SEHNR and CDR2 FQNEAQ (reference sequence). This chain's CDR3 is CASSGTGTAYGYTF. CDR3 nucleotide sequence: TGTGCCAGCAGCGGAACCGGGACAGCCTATGGCTACACCTTC.

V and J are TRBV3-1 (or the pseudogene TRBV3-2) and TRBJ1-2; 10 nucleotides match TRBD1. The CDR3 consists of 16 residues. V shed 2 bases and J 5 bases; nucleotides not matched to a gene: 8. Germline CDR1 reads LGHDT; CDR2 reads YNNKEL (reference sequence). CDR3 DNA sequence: TGTGCCAGCAGCCAAAACCCGGCGGGACAGGGGTATGGCTACACCTTC. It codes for CASSQNPAGQGYGYTF.

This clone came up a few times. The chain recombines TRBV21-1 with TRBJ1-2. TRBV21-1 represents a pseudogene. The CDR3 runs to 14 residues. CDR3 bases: TGTGCCAGCAGCCTCGGGTTGGGGGAGGCGGGCTACACCTTC. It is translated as CASSLGLGEAGYTF.

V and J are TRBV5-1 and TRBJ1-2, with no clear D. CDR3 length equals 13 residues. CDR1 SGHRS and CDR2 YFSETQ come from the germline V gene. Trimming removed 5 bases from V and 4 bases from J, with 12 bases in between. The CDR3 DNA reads TGCGCCAGCAGTCCCGGACGGAGCTATGGCTACACCTTC. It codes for CASSPGRSYGYTF. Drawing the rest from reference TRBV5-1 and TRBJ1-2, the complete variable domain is KAGVTQTPRYLIKTRGQQVTLSCSPISGHRSVSWYQQTPGQGLQFLFEYFSETQRNKGNFPGRFSGRQFSNSRSEMNVSTLELGDSALYLCASSPGRSYGYTFGSGTRLTVV.